This T cell receptor (beta chain) was sequenced in a study of T cell responses to AZD1222 COVID-19 vaccine. Assay used: immunoSEQ multiplex PCR; TCRdb lists only in-frame clones, some missing. This repertoire shows 90,000 to 100,000 clones, 85% found once; its top ten account for roughly 4.3%. Unmatched junction bases numbered 12, after V lost 5 bases and J lost 8 bases. CDR3 length: 16 amino acids. Germline V gene lookup returns CDR1 LNHNV and CDR2 YYDKDF (reference sequence). General observations from the study: The breadth and depth of Spike-specific TCRs increased once two AZD1222 doses had been given. Researchers took repertoire samples only after the peak T cell response had come.

As regards this clone: Its cognate antigen is unknown.

J is TRBJ1-4 and V is TRBV15; 9 bases match TRBD1. The sequence was obtained from an adult who received the AZD1222 COVID-19 vaccine. Sequencing was performed on peripheral blood, taken 28 days after the second AZD1222 dose. The CDR3 DNA reads TGTGCCACCAGCGAAGAGGGGACGGGACAGGGAGAAAAACTGTTTTTT. This translates into CATSEEGTGQGEKLFF.